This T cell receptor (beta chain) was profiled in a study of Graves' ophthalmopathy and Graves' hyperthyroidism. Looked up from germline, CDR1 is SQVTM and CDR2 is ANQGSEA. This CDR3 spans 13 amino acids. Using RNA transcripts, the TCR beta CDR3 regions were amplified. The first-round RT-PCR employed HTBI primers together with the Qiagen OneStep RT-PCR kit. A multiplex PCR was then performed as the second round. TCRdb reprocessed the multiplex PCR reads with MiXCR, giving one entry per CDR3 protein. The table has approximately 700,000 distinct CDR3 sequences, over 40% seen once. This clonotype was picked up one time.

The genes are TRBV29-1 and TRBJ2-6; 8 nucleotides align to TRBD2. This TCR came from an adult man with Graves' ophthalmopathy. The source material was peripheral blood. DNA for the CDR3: TGCAGTAGCGGGGACTCTGGGGCCAACGTCCTGACTTTC. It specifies CSSGDSGANVLTF.